Listed below are T cell receptor beta chains from one sample, sequenced in a study of T cell changes during pregnancy in multiple sclerosis. Method: immunoSEQ multiplex PCR; TCRdb's copy keeps in-frame clones and lacks some. The sample consists of under 70,000 clones, around 91% of them appearing once. This specimen was peripheral blood, taken in the third trimester of pregnancy. The receptors were sampled from a female donor in good health, enrolled as a control in a pregnancy study. CDR3s include the opening cysteine and the closing phenylalanine or tryptophan. A D gene is named only where the DNA matches it firmly. Clone size is stated in some rows and not others, as once, few, many or a class when expanded.

v_call	j_call	clone_size	d_call	cdr3_aa	cdr3_nt
TRBV5-1	TRBJ2-1	few	NA	CASSLNAGVEQFF	TGCGCCAGCAGCTTGAACGCAGGGGTTGAGCAGTTCTTC
TRBV5-1	TRBJ2-4	once	TRBD2	CASSLGTSGSLGNIQYF	TGCGCCAGCAGCTTGGGTACTAGCGGGAGTCTTGGAAACATTCAGTACTTC
TRBV6-5	TRBJ2-1	NA	NA	CASAPSDNEQFF	TGTGCCAGCGCGCCCTCCGACAATGAGCAGTTCTTC
TRBV9	TRBJ2-5	NA	TRBD1	CASSVGRTGVATQYF	TGTGCCAGCAGCGTAGGAAGGACAGGTGTGGCGACCCAGTACTTC
TRBV28	TRBJ2-7	once	TRBD2	CASLAGGPYEQYF	TGTGCCAGCTTAGCGGGGGGGCCCTACGAGCAGTACTTC
TRBV5-5	TRBJ2-1	NA	TRBD1	CASSLVSQGAREQFF	TGTGCCAGCAGCTTGGTAAGCCAGGGGGCTCGAGAGCAGTTCTTC
TRBV6-1	TRBJ2-1	NA	TRBD2	CASSSGTSLNEQFF	TGTGCCAGCAGTTCCGGGACTAGCCTCAATGAGCAGTTCTTC
TRBV7-9	TRBJ1-6	NA	NA	CASSRRDTSSPLHF	TGTGCCAGCAGCCGACGGGACACGAGTTCACCCCTCCACTTT
TRBV15	TRBJ1-2	NA	NA	CATSNAGLFRGYTF	TGTGCCACCAGCAACGCAGGGTTGTTTCGGGGCTACACCTTC
TRBV11-3	TRBJ2-1	NA	NA	CASSLGVEFSQFF	TGTGCCAGCAGCTTAGGCGTCGAATTTTCGCAGTTCTTC
TRBV9	TRBJ2-2	NA	NA	CASSPGTTNTGELFF	TGTGCCAGCAGCCCGGGGACAACGAACACCGGGGAGCTGTTTTTT
TRBV9	TRBJ1-2	NA	NA	CASSETQGWNGYTF	TGTGCCAGCAGCGAGACACAGGGATGGAATGGCTACACCTTC
TRBV7-9	TRBJ2-7	NA	TRBD2	CASSSRAGGSYEQYF	TGTGCCAGCAGCTCTCGAGCGGGGGGCTCCTACGAGCAGTACTTC
TRBV4-1	TRBJ1-2	NA	NA	CASSHPRGGYTF	TGCGCCAGCAGCCATCCGCGAGGGGGCTACACCTTC
TRBV5-1	TRBJ1-5	few	NA	CASSETYGNQPQHF	TGCGCCAGCAGCGAGACCTACGGGAATCAGCCCCAGCATTTT
TRBV5-1	TRBJ2-3	NA	NA	CASSLARGSEDTQYF	TGCGCCAGCAGCTTGGCGAGGGGGAGTGAGGATACGCAGTATTTT
TRBV4-1	TRBJ2-7	few	TRBD2	CASSQASSGGYEQYF	TGCGCCAGCAGCCAAGCTTCTAGCGGGGGGTACGAGCAGTACTTC
TRBV11-2	TRBJ2-1	NA	TRBD2	CASSLLAGGLYNEQFF	TGTGCCAGCAGCTTATTAGCGGGAGGGCTCTACAATGAGCAGTTCTTC
TRBV29-1	TRBJ1-1	few	NA	CSVHAGGVNTEAFF	TGCAGCGTACACGCTGGAGGGGTTAACACTGAAGCTTTCTTT
TRBV21-1	TRBJ2-3	NA	NA	CASSKAENRPTDTQYF	TGTGCCAGCAGCAAAGCCGAGAACAGGCCCACAGATACGCAGTATTTT
TRBV9	TRBJ1-5	NA	NA	CASSVGLYSNQPQHF	TGTGCCAGCAGCGTAGGGCTGTATAGCAATCAGCCCCAGCATTTT
TRBV2	TRBJ2-7	NA	NA	CASSRYEQYF	TGTGCCAGCAGTCGCTACGAGCAGTACTTC
TRBV2	TRBJ2-5	NA	TRBD1	CASSEQDREETQYF	TGTGCCAGCAGTGAGCAGGACAGGGAAGAGACCCAGTACTTC
TRBV10-3	TRBJ1-4	once	TRBD1	CAISGSGTADEKLFF	TGTGCCATCAGTGGTTCCGGGACAGCAGATGAAAAACTGTTTTTT
TRBV5-4	TRBJ2-1	NA	NA	CASSLSVAYNEQFF	TGTGCCAGCAGCCTATCGGTCGCCTACAATGAGCAGTTCTTC
TRBV28	TRBJ1-2	NA	NA	CASSPRLKRDYGYTF	TGTGCCAGCAGTCCTCGACTAAAAAGGGACTATGGCTACACCTTC
TRBV20-1	TRBJ2-3	NA	NA	CSARKREQYF	TGCAGTGCTAGAAAGAGGGAGCAGTATTTT
TRBV11-3	TRBJ2-7	NA	NA	CASSLGAGLTYEQYF	TGTGCCAGCAGCTTAGGGGCAGGACTCACCTACGAGCAGTACTTC
TRBV6-1	TRBJ2-5	NA	NA	CASSDVDGSRGAQETQYF	TGTGCCAGCAGTGACGTGGATGGGAGCAGGGGAGCCCAAGAGACCCAGTACTTC
TRBV7-9	TRBJ2-1	NA	TRBD2	CASSLGSLGGLANNEQFF	TGTGCCAGCAGCTTAGGGTCCTTAGGGGGACTAGCAAACAATGAGCAGTTCTTC
TRBV6-5	TRBJ2-7	once	NA	CASGLAGTYEQYF	TGTGCCAGCGGACTTGCGGGAACCTACGAGCAGTACTTC
TRBV4-1	TRBJ2-2	NA	TRBD2	CASSRAPLAGANTGELFF	TGCGCCAGCAGCCGAGCCCCGCTAGCGGGGGCGAACACCGGGGAGCTGTTTTTT
TRBV7-9	TRBJ2-7	NA	NA	CASSLGVGQHSYEQYF	TGTGCCAGCAGCTTAGGGGTGGGGCAGCACTCCTACGAGCAGTACTTC
TRBV28	TRBJ1-4	NA	TRBD1	CASRSARTGTGVEKLFF	TGTGCCAGCAGATCGGCCCGAACCGGGACAGGGGTGGAAAAACTGTTTTTT
TRBV11-3	TRBJ2-3	NA	NA	CASSLSRSGTQYF	TGTGCCAGCAGCTTATCGCGGAGCGGTACGCAGTATTTT
TRBV7-9	TRBJ1-3	NA	NA	CASRPPPRLGNTIYF	TGTGCCAGCAGACCCCCGCCGCGGCTTGGAAACACCATATATTTT
TRBV19	TRBJ1-4	NA	NA	CASSIESPGLTNEKLFF	TGTGCCAGTAGTATTGAATCCCCTGGCCTCACTAATGAAAAACTGTTTTTT
TRBV10-3	TRBJ2-7	NA	TRBD2	CAISDMGLALYEQYF	TGTGCCATCAGTGATATGGGACTAGCACTGTACGAGCAGTACTTC
TRBV30	TRBJ2-3	NA	TRBD2	CAGDGGGTDTQYF	TGTGCCGGAGACGGGGGGGGCACAGATACGCAGTATTTT
TRBV5-8	TRBJ1-2	NA	TRBD1	CASSWDRTYGYTF	TGTGCCAGCAGCTGGGACAGGACCTATGGCTACACCTTC
TRBV19	TRBJ2-7	NA	NA	CASSLTATGTYEQYF	TGTGCCAGTAGTCTAACCGCGACCGGGACCTACGAGCAGTACTTC
TRBV28	TRBJ2-1	NA	TRBD2	CASSGAGEGNEQFF	TGTGCCAGCAGCGGTGCGGGAGAAGGGAATGAGCAGTTCTTC
TRBV6-5	TRBJ2-5	NA	TRBD2	CASSSEGGQATQYF	TGTGCCAGCAGTTCCGAGGGAGGGCAGGCGACCCAGTACTTC
TRBV6-5	TRBJ1-1	few	NA	CASNEGPNTEAFF	TGTGCCAGCAACGAGGGCCCGAACACTGAAGCTTTCTTT